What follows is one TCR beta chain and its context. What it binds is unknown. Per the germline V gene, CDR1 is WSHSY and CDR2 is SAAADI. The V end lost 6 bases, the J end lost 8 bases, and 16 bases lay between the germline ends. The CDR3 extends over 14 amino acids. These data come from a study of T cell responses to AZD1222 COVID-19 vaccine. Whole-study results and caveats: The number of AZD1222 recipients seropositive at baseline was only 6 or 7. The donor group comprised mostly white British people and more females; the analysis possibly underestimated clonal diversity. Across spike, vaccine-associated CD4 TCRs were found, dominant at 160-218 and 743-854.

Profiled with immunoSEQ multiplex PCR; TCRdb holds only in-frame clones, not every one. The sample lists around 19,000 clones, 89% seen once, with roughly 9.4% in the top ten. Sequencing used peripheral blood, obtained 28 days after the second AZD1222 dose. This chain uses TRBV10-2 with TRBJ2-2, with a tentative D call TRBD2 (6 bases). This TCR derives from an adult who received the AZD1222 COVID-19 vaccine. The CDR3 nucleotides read TGCGCCAGCAGGGGGACTGGTCTTTTTGGGGAGCTGTTTTTT. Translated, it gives CASRGTGLFGELFF.